These 30 T cell receptor beta chains were all obtained from the same sample, sequenced in a study of prognosis after radiotherapy for stage I lung cancer. The study amplified the TCR beta CDR3 region from genomic DNA. This amplification was carried out by two rounds of multiplex PCR. It was primers specific to each TRBV and TRBJ gene that first-round PCR used. TCRdb analysed the multiplex PCR reads with MiXCR anew, one entry per CDR3 protein. The profile shows approximately 20,000 distinct CDR3 sequences, roughly 45% of them singletons. The sample consisted of PBMCs, taken before or after stereotactic body radiation therapy (not recorded which). The source of these receptors is a donor at least 50 years old with non-small cell lung cancer.

Ten or more counts support this clonotype. The genes are TRBV5-6 and TRBJ2-3; D is uncertain. In germline, CDR1 is SGHDT, CDR2 YYEEEE. Trimming took 0 bases from V and 4 from J, leaving 0 bases between them. The length of the CDR3 is 11 residues. CDR3 in DNA: TGTGCCAGCAGCTTGGCAGATACGCAGTATTTT. Residues: CASSLADTQYF. The full variable domain, in which reference TRBV5-6 and TRBJ2-3 provide the parts outside the CDR3, is DAGVTQSPTHLIKTRGQQVTLRCSPKSGHDTVSWYQQALGQGPQFIFQYYEEEERQRGNFPDRFSGHQFPNYSSELNVNALLLGDSALYLCASSLADTQYFGPGTRLTVL.

This clonotype was observed a single time. A far larger clone is only one base removed, so a read error is likely. The chain couples TRBV6-5 to TRBJ2-3, with D perhaps assigned TRBD1 or TRBD2 (6 bases each). The J call may be wrong; the DNA end is better matched by TRBJ2-5. The CDR3 consists of 12 residues. The germline gives CDR1 MNHEY, CDR2 SVGAGI. The CDR3 nucleotides are TGTGCCAGCAGTTACGGAGGGGGAACCCAGTACTTC. This gives the protein CASSYGGGTQYF.

On this clonotype: Its ends do not fully match the called genes, so a read error is possible. This sequence joins TRBV7-6 and TRBJ2-6, with D tentatively TRBD2 (6 bases). This CDR3 has 19 residues. Germline values: CDR1 SGHVS, CDR2 FNYEAQ. CDR3 coding DNA: TGTGCCAGCAGCTGGAGGAGGGGAGAGGGAGAAGGTGGGGCCAACGTCATGACTTTC. This codes for CASSWRRGEGEGGANVMTF.

This clonotype was counted ten times or more. Compared with germline, one end of the junction differs, possibly owing to a read error. V usage is TRBV5-1 and J usage is TRBJ2-7, with a possible D match to TRBD1 (6 bases). CDR1 and CDR2 from the germline V gene are SGHRS and YFSETQ. The CDR3 has 13 amino acids. CDR3 sequence: CVSSSMDSYEQYF. CDR3 nucleotide sequence: TGCGTCAGCAGCTCCATGGACAGCTACGAGCAGTACTTC.

As to this clonotype: This likely reflects a read error, since a far larger clone is one base away. CDR3 coding DNA: TGTGCCAGCAGTTCTAGGTGGCTTGAAAAACTGTTTTTT. Translation gives CASSSRWLEKLFF. The chain joins TRBV6-4 to TRBJ1-4; D gene unclear. This CDR3 is 13 amino acids long. Germline lookup yields CDR1 MRHNA and CDR2 SNTAGT. V was trimmed by 5 bases and J by 7 bases, leaving 11 bases between them.

Turning to this clonotype: The missing conserved phenylalanine or tryptophan at the end of this CDR3 makes a read error likely. The chain joins TRBV6-1 to TRBJ1-2, with TRBD1 matching over 7 bases. V was clipped by 7 bases and J by 3 bases; unmatched bases: 8. Germline V lookup: CDR1 MNHNS, CDR2 SASEGT. CDR3 length: 14 residues. CDR3: CASTESGGDYGYTS. The CDR3 DNA follows: TGTGCCAGCACCGAATCAGGGGGGGACTATGGCTACACCTCC.

The V call is TRBV20-1, the J call TRBJ1-6; possibly TRBD1 for D (6 bases). The CDR3 runs 16 residues. Trimming shortened V by 0 bases and J by 10 bases, and 19 bases separated the two germline ends. Per the germline V gene, CDR1 is DFQATT and CDR2 is SNEGSKA (reference sequence). CDR3 region: CSARERTGRMVSPLHF. The DNA for the CDR3 is TGCAGTGCTAGAGAGAGAACAGGGCGGATGGTCTCACCCCTCCACTTT.

The sample holds many counts of this clonotype. J is TRBJ2-3 and V is TRBV20-1; either TRBD1 or TRBD2 may supply D (6 bases each). This CDR3 comprises 16 residues. V lost 6 bases, J lost 4 bases, and 23 bases lay in between. Germline lookup yields CDR1 DFQATT and CDR2 SNEGSKA (reference sequence). The CDR3 here is CSAGRTPGAQPDTQYF. CDR3 sequence (DNA): TGCAGTGCGGGACGCACCCCGGGGGCCCAGCCAGATACGCAGTATTTT.

This clonotype was counted ten times or more. This sequence joins TRBV10-3 and TRBJ1-1; possibly TRBD1 for D (5 bases). Per the germline V gene, CDR1 is ENHRY and CDR2 is SYGVKD. V was clipped by 5 bases and J by 3 bases, with 10 bases between them. CDR3 length: 13 amino acids. CDR3: CAISKTADTEAFF. The CDR3 bases are TGTGCCATCAGTAAGACAGCCGACACTGAAGCTTTCTTT.

This clonotype was seen at least ten times. The chain employs TRBV3-1 and TRBJ2-7, with D unresolved. CDR3 length: 12 residues. V was shortened by 4 bases and J by 6 bases, with 10 bases between the two germline ends. Germline CDR1 LGHDT, CDR2 YNNKEL (reference sequence). CDR3 sequence (DNA): TGTGCCAGCAGCCTTCGTTTTTCCGAGCAGTACTTC. As protein: CASSLRFSEQYF.

This clonotype was observed at least ten times. This rearrangement joins TRBV29-1 to TRBJ1-1; 8 positions agree with TRBD1. V shed 6 bases and J 9 bases; nucleotides not matched to a gene: 9. The CDR3 runs to 12 residues. Germline V gene data show CDR1 as SQVTM and CDR2 as ANQGSEA. In DNA form, the CDR3 reads TGCAGCGTCGTCCAGGGGGCCCGTCAAGCTTTCTTT. Translating it yields CSVVQGARQAFF.

This clonotype was recorded at least ten times. The rearrangement links TRBV5-1 to TRBJ1-3; TRBD1 matches at 11 bases. V trimming: 1 base; J trimming: 0 bases; junction bases outside the gene matches: 3. Germline values: CDR1 SGHRS, CDR2 YFSETQ. The CDR3 runs 17 residues. CDR3 protein: CASSLRGTGGSGNTIYF. Written as DNA, the CDR3 is TGCGCCAGCAGCTTGAGGGGGACAGGGGGCTCTGGAAACACCATATATTTT.

Worth noting for this clonotype: A far larger clone is off by one base, so a read error is likely. This chain joins TRBV6-2 or TRBV6-3 and TRBJ1-1; D unresolved. This CDR3 contains 16 residues. Germline loops: CDR1 MNHEY, CDR2 SVGEGT. With 4 bases removed from V and 8 bases from J, the gap between germline ends came to 23 bases. The CDR3 region is CASSFMLKPHRREAFF. The CDR3 nucleotides read TGTGCCAGCAGTTTCATGCTAAAGCCCCACCGTAGGGAAGCTTTCTTT.

The table lists this clonotype with a few counts. The CDR3 is CASTAFINSPLHF. The CDR3 nucleotides are TGTGCCAGCACTGCTTTTATTAATTCACCCCTCCACTTT. V gene TRBV6-1 combines with J gene TRBJ1-6; D is unclear. Per the germline V gene, CDR1 is MNHNS and CDR2 is SASEGT. Trimming left V 7 bases short and J 6 bases short, with 10 bases between. The CDR3 covers 13 residues.

This clonotype occurred many times. V and J are TRBV7-2 and TRBJ2-5; D uncertain. The CDR3 sequence is 12 residues long. The germline gives CDR1 SGHTA, CDR2 FQGNSA. V dropped 1 base and J dropped 4 bases, with 4 bases sitting between them. The CDR3 here is CASSLGTETQYF. In DNA, the CDR3 is TGTGCCAGCAGCTTAGGGACAGAGACCCAGTACTTC.

This sequence joins TRBV11-2 and TRBJ2-2; TRBD2 matches 9 bases. Looked up from germline, CDR1 is SGHAT and CDR2 is FQNNGV. Trimming removed 1 base from V and 5 bases from J; junction bases left unmatched: 2. The CDR3 is 15 residues long. The CDR3 here is CASSLVLAGTGELFF. The CDR3 coding sequence is TGTGCCAGCAGCTTAGTCCTAGCGGGAACCGGGGAGCTGTTTTTT.

About this clonotype: One end of the junction fails to match germline, which may point to a read error. The V call is TRBV9, the J call TRBJ2-5; the match to TRBD1 covers 9 bases. Germline V gene data show CDR1 as SGDLS and CDR2 as YYNGEE. This CDR3 is 16 amino acids long. DNA of the CDR3: TGTGCCGGCAGCGTTCTTTCCGGACAGGGGCAGGAGACCCAGTACTTC. It yields the protein CAGSVLSGQGQETQYF.

Comments on this clonotype: A far larger clone is one base from this, pointing to a likely read error. This chain uses TRBV6-6 with TRBJ2-7; TRBD1 is a possible D gene (6 bases). V dropped 8 bases and J dropped 6 bases, with 20 bases sitting between them. The germline V gene encodes CDR1 MNHNY and CDR2 SVGAGI (reference sequence). The CDR3 sequence is 14 residues long. Here the CDR3 reads CASANRVGAGEQYF. In DNA form, the CDR3 reads TGTGCCAGCGCGAACAGGGTTGGGGCCGGCGAGCAGTACTTC.

This clonotype came up a few times. J is TRBJ2-1 and V is TRBV7-9, with 9 positions matching TRBD1. The germline V gene encodes CDR1 SEHNR and CDR2 FQNEAQ (reference sequence). V was pared by 0 bases and J by 6 bases, with 3 bases of the junction left unmatched. The CDR3 loop spans 15 amino acids. This CDR3 is CASSLAVTGGNEQFF. CDR3 sequence (DNA): TGTGCCAGCAGCTTAGCGGTGACAGGGGGCAATGAGCAGTTCTTC.

Details on this clonotype: A read error may be the cause here, since a much bigger clone is one base away. The chain links TRBV10-3 to TRBJ1-1, with no clear D. The CDR3 extends over 13 amino acids. Germline CDR1 and CDR2: ENHRY and SYGVKD. The DNA for the CDR3 is TGTTCCACCCAGCGTGTTTGGAACACTGAAGCTTTCTTT. It translates to CSTQRVWNTEAFF.

This clonotype was observed many times. The J gene is TRBJ2-5, the V gene TRBV6-2 or TRBV6-3; 8 nucleotides match TRBD1. The CDR3 consists of 14 residues. Per germline, CDR1 MNHEY and CDR2 SVGEGT. The trim removed 3 bases at V and 7 bases at J, leaving 7 bases unmatched. CDR3 loop: CASSYWTGMATQYF. The CDR3 nucleotides are TGTGCCAGCAGTTATTGGACAGGGATGGCGACCCAGTACTTC.

This clonotype was observed a few times. The chain is built from TRBV27 and TRBJ2-1, with D tentatively TRBD2 (6 bases). Germline V gives CDR1 MNHEY, CDR2 SMNVEV (reference sequence). V was trimmed by 0 bases and J by 4 bases, leaving 16 bases between them. The CDR3 extends over 17 amino acids. This CDR3 reads CASSLSWGVWKYNEQFF. CDR3 DNA: TGTGCCAGCAGTTTATCGTGGGGGGTTTGGAAGTACAATGAGCAGTTCTTC.

To note about this clonotype: This probably arose from a read error, given a far larger clone one base away. This chain connects TRBV28 to TRBJ2-5; D is possibly TRBD2 (6 bases). The closer fit of TRBJ2-1 to the DNA end suggests the J call may be wrong. Germline CDR1 MDHEN, CDR2 SYDVKM. The CDR3 has 15 amino acids. CDR3 bases: TGTGCCAGCAGTCCCCCCGTGACTAGGATCAATGAGCAGTTCTTC. Translating gives CASSPPVTRINEQFF.

Remarks on this clonotype: One end of the junction varies from germline; a read error may be responsible. The gene calls are TRBV2 and TRBJ1-6; D not resolved. The germline gives CDR1 SNHLY, CDR2 FYNNEI. The CDR3 runs 14 residues. This CDR3 reads CASRGSSYNPPLHF. As DNA, the CDR3 is TGTGCCAGCAGAGGGAGCTCCTATAATCCACCCCTACACTTT.

This clonotype was counted ten times or more. The chain is built from TRBV5-1 and TRBJ2-7; 10 bases match TRBD2. The CDR3 length is 14 residues. V shed 0 bases and J 6 bases; nucleotides not matched to a gene: 3. The germline CDR1 and CDR2 sequences are SGHRS and YFSETQ. The CDR3 reads CASSLAWTSGEQYF. The CDR3 nucleotides are TGCGCCAGCAGCTTGGCCTGGACTAGCGGCGAGCAGTACTTC.

There are many counts of this clonotype. The chain links TRBV12-3 or TRBV12-4 to TRBJ2-7, with D perhaps matching TRBD1 or TRBD2 (5 bases each). V was trimmed by 7 bases and J by 4 bases, leaving 26 bases between them. The CDR3 is made up of 17 amino acids. CDR3 DNA: TGTGCCAGCACCCCGTCCCGGGGCCGATATCACAATTACGAGCAGTACTTC. This sequence encodes CASTPSRGRYHNYEQYF.

In regard to this clonotype: A read error is the likely source, as a far larger clone sits one nucleotide away. The chain couples TRBV7-9 to TRBJ2-3; 13 bases line up with TRBD2. This CDR3 contains 17 residues. CDR1 is SEHNR and CDR2 is FQNEAQ in the germline V gene (reference sequence). Losses at the gene ends were 5 bases for V and 5 bases for J; bases not matched to a gene: 10. This chain's CDR3 is CASSPSGLAGEVDTQYF. CDR3 DNA: TGTGCCAGCAGCCCCAGTGGACTAGCGGGAGAGGTAGATACGCAGTATTTT.

This clonotype was recorded a few times. This sequence joins TRBV20-1 and TRBJ2-2; possibly TRBD1 or TRBD2 for D (7 bases each). V lost 1 base and J lost 2, with 20 bases in between. The germline V gene has CDR1 DFQATT and CDR2 SNEGSKA (reference sequence). The CDR3 has 18 amino acids. CDR3 nucleotides: TGCAGTGCTAGAGCAGGGGGGGGGCTAGCGGCTAACACCGGGGAGCTGTTTTTT. This sequence encodes CSARAGGGLAANTGELFF.

This clonotype has ten or more counts. CDR3 sequence: CSARDPGQGTYEQYF. The CDR3 DNA sequence: TGCAGTGCTAGAGATCCGGGACAGGGGACCTACGAGCAGTACTTC. The chain combines TRBV20-1 with TRBJ2-7; 10 nucleotides align to TRBD1. The CDR3 contains 15 residues. With V trimmed by 0 bases and J by 2 bases, 4 bases remained unmatched. Per the germline V gene, CDR1 is DFQATT and CDR2 is SNEGSKA (reference sequence).

This clonotype was recorded many times. This chain connects TRBV28 to TRBJ1-2, with TRBD1 matching 8 bases. V shed 7 bases, J shed 8 bases, and the junction held 15 bases outside the gene matches. The germline gives CDR1 MDHEN, CDR2 SYDVKM. CDR3 length: 15 amino acids. The CDR3 coding sequence is TGTGCCAGCACCTTCGGGCCCCAGGGGGCGGGAGGCTACACCTTC. It codes for CASTFGPQGAGGYTF.